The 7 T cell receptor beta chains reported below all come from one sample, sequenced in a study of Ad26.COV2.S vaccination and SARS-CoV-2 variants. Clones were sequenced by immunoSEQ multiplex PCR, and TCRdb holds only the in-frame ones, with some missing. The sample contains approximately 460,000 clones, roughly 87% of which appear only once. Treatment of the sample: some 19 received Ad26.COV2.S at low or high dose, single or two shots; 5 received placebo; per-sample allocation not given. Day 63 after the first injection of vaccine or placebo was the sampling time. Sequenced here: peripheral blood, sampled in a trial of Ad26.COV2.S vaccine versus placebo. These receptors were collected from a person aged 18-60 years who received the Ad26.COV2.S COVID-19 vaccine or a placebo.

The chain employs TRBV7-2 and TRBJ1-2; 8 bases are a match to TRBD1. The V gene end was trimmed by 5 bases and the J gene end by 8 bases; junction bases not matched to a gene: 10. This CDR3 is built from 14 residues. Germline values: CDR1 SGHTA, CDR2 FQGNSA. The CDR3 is CASSPSTGDQGYTF. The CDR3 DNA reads TGTGCCAGCAGCCCGTCGACAGGGGACCAAGGCTACACCTTC.

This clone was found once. This chain's CDR3 is CASSPIGLGTDTQYF. The CDR3 DNA reads as TGTGCCAGCAGCCCCATCGGCTTGGGGACAGATACGCAGTATTTT. The chain couples TRBV7-9 to TRBJ2-3; no clear D. Per the germline V gene, CDR1 is SEHNR and CDR2 is FQNEAQ (reference sequence). The CDR3 loop spans 15 amino acids. Trimming pared 5 bases from V and 3 bases from J, leaving 15 bases between.

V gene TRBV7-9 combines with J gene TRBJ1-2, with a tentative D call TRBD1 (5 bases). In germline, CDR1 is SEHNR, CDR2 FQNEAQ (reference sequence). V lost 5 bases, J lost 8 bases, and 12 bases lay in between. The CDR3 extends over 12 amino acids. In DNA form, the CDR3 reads TGTGCCAGCAGCGTATTCGGGGCGGGCTACACCTTC. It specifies CASSVFGAGYTF.

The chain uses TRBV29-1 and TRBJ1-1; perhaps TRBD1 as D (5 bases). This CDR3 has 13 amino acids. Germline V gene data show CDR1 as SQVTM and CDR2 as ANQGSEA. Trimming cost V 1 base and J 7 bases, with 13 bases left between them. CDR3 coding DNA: TGCAGCGTTGAAGTTGGGGGATGGGGTGAAGCTTTCTTT. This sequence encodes CSVEVGGWGEAFF.

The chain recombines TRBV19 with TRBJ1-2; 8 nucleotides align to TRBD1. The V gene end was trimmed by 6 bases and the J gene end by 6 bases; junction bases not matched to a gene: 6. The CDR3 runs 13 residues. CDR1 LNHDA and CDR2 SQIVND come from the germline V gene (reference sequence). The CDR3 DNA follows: TGTGCCAGTAGACCAACAGGGGGGAATGGCTACACCTTC. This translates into CASRPTGGNGYTF. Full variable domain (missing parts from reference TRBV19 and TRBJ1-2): DGGITQSPKYLFRKEGQNVTLSCEQNLNHDAMYWYRQDPGQGLRLIYYSQIVNDFQKGDIAEGYSVSREKKESFPLTVTSAQKNPTAFYLCASRPTGGNGYTFGSGTRLTVV.

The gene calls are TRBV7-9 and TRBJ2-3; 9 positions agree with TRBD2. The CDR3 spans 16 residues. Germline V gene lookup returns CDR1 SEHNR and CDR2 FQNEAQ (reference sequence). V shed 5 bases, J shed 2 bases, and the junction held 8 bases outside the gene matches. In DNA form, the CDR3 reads TGTGCCAGCAGCCCCCGGGCGGGGGGGAACACAGATACGCAGTATTTT. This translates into CASSPRAGGNTDTQYF.

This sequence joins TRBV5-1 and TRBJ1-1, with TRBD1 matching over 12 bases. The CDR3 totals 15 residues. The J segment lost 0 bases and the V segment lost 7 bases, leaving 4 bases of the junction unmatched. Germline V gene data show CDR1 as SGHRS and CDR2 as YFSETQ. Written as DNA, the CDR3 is TGCGCCAGCGCGGGACAGGGGGCGATGAACACTGAAGCTTTCTTT. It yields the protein CASAGQGAMNTEAFF.